This TCR beta chain appears in the sequencing data of a study of blood T cell repertoires in COVID-19. Whole-study context: Sites in the United States, Italy and Spain provided acute and convalescent COVID-19 samples. Sources were T cells, B-cell-depleted T cells, or PBMCs; the material itself was cDNA or gDNA.

The repertoire was sequenced with immunoSEQ multiplex PCR; TCRdb's copy has only in-frame clones and lacks some. The sample holds some 70,000 clones; 81% are singletons and the top ten take roughly 20%. Trimming removed 2 bases at V and 5 bases at J, with 12 bases between. This CDR3 is built from 14 residues. Germline CDR1 reads MNHNY; CDR2 reads SVGAGI (reference sequence). This clonotype originated in a woman between 65 and 79 years old with acute or convalescent COVID-19. This sequence joins TRBV6-6 and TRBJ2-5; weak D call: TRBD1 (5 bases). The specimen sequenced was peripheral blood. The CDR3 nucleotides read TGTGCCAGCAGTTACGACAGATCTCGGGAGACCCAGTACTTC. It translates to CASSYDRSRETQYF.